The present T cell receptor beta chain was sequenced within a study of T cell repertoires in cytomegalovirus infection. CDR3 length: 14 amino acids. CDR1 is DFQATT and CDR2 is SNEGSKA in the germline V gene (reference sequence). V lost 0 bases, J lost 15 bases, and 18 bases lay in between. MiXCR, applied by TCRdb to the reads, yields one record per CDR3 protein. The sample shows 150,000 to 200,000 distinct CDR3 sequences, roughly 27% of them seen only once. This rearrangement joins TRBV20-1 to TRBJ1-6; D is unresolved. Material: PBMCs. This sequence was found in a human donor in good health (CMV status not recorded). Some clones in this sample may be carry-over from other donors' samples. The CDR3, as DNA: TGCAGTGCTAGAGAGATCGGTCCGTCGACACTCCTCCACTTT. This gives the protein CSAREIGPSTLLHF.